A selection of T cell receptor beta chains follows, all from one sample in a study of blood T cell repertoires in COVID-19. Produced via immunoSEQ multiplex PCR; TCRdb's table is partial and in-frame only. The table has some 130,000 clones, 75% to 90% seen once; the top ten hold approximately 4.3%. The material sequenced was peripheral blood. These receptors were taken from a human donor in a cohort sampled during active COVID-19. CDR3s include the opening cysteine and the closing phenylalanine or tryptophan. The order of the fields is clone size, V gene, D gene, J gene, CDR3 DNA, CDR3 protein. A D gene is named only where the DNA matches it firmly. Clone size is not always given. Where it is, it says once, few, many or a class for expanded clones.

clone_size: -; v_call: TRBV6-2/TRBV6-3; d_call: -; j_call: TRBJ2-3; cdr3_nt: TGTGCCAGCAGTTACCGGGAGATTAGCACAGATACGCAGTATTTT; cdr3_aa: CASSYREISTDTQYF
clone_size: -; v_call: TRBV7-6; d_call: -; j_call: TRBJ1-1; cdr3_nt: TGTGCCAGCAGCCCTAAATTGAACACTGAAGCTTTCTTT; cdr3_aa: CASSPKLNTEAFF
clone_size: -; v_call: TRBV5-4; d_call: -; j_call: TRBJ2-2; cdr3_nt: TGTGCCAGCAGCCAGGGTTACACCGGGGAGCTGTTTTTT; cdr3_aa: CASSQGYTGELFF
clone_size: once; v_call: TRBV19; d_call: -; j_call: TRBJ2-1; cdr3_nt: TGTGCCAGTAAGCCTAGACCTTCCAATGAGCAGTTCTTC; cdr3_aa: CASKPRPSNEQFF
clone_size: -; v_call: TRBV2; d_call: TRBD2; j_call: TRBJ2-5; cdr3_nt: TGTGCCAGCAGTGCCCGATCGGCTAGCGGGTTTCAAGAGACCCAGTACTTC; cdr3_aa: CASSARSASGFQETQYF
clone_size: -; v_call: TRBV2; d_call: TRBD2; j_call: TRBJ2-1; cdr3_nt: TGTGCCAGCAGTGAAGATAGCGGGAAAACCTACAATGAGCAGTTCTTC; cdr3_aa: CASSEDSGKTYNEQFF
clone_size: -; v_call: TRBV2; d_call: TRBD2; j_call: TRBJ2-1; cdr3_nt: TGTGCCAGCCGACTAGCGGGAGGGCCTAATGAGCAGTTCTTC; cdr3_aa: CASRLAGGPNEQFF
clone_size: -; v_call: TRBV13; d_call: -; j_call: TRBJ2-7; cdr3_nt: TGTGCCAGCAGCTCGGGCCCGGTGGGGGGCGAGCAGTACTTC; cdr3_aa: CASSSGPVGGEQYF
clone_size: -; v_call: TRBV7-2; d_call: -; j_call: TRBJ2-4; cdr3_nt: TGTGCCAGCAGCTTAGAACTAGCCAAAAACATTCAGTACTTC; cdr3_aa: CASSLELAKNIQYF
clone_size: -; v_call: TRBV30; d_call: TRBD1; j_call: TRBJ1-1; cdr3_nt: TGTGCCTTACTGAGGACAGGGGGGACTGAAGCTTTCTTT; cdr3_aa: CALLRTGGTEAFF
clone_size: few; v_call: TRBV7-8; d_call: -; j_call: TRBJ2-3; cdr3_nt: TGTGCCAGCAGCTCCGGGACTCTTACAGATACGCAGTATTTT; cdr3_aa: CASSSGTLTDTQYF
clone_size: -; v_call: TRBV2; d_call: -; j_call: TRBJ2-2; cdr3_nt: TGTGCCAGCAGTGAAATCAGGGATACCGGGGAGCTGTTTTTT; cdr3_aa: CASSEIRDTGELFF
clone_size: -; v_call: TRBV19; d_call: -; j_call: TRBJ1-2; cdr3_nt: TGTGCCAGTAGTATTTTACAGGACCGAGGAGGCTACACCTTC; cdr3_aa: CASSILQDRGGYTF
clone_size: -; v_call: TRBV15; d_call: -; j_call: TRBJ2-1; cdr3_nt: TGTGCCACCAGCAGAGCTAACTATGAGCAGTTCTTC; cdr3_aa: CATSRANYEQFF
clone_size: -; v_call: TRBV9; d_call: TRBD2; j_call: TRBJ2-3; cdr3_nt: TGTGCCAGCAGCGTAGAAGCGGGGGGCCTCACAGATACGCAGTATTTT; cdr3_aa: CASSVEAGGLTDTQYF
clone_size: -; v_call: TRBV4-3; d_call: TRBD2; j_call: TRBJ2-3; cdr3_nt: TGCGCCAGCAGCCAAGATGTCCGGACTAGTCGAGATACGCAGTATTTT; cdr3_aa: CASSQDVRTSRDTQYF
clone_size: -; v_call: TRBV19; d_call: -; j_call: TRBJ1-2; cdr3_nt: TGTGCCAGTAGCCCAGGCACAGGGCATCGGGGCTATGGCTACACCTTC; cdr3_aa: CASSPGTGHRGYGYTF
clone_size: -; v_call: TRBV27; d_call: TRBD2; j_call: TRBJ2-1; cdr3_nt: TGTGCCAGCAGTCCTTCCTCGGGAGGGCCTAACAATGAGCAGTTCTTC; cdr3_aa: CASSPSSGGPNNEQFF
clone_size: -; v_call: TRBV5-1; d_call: TRBD2; j_call: TRBJ2-1; cdr3_nt: TGCGCCAGCGGGGAACTAGCGGGGGATCGGCAGTTCTTC; cdr3_aa: CASGELAGDRQFF
clone_size: -; v_call: TRBV30; d_call: -; j_call: TRBJ1-5; cdr3_nt: TGTGCCTGGAGTGTAGGAACAGGGAATCAGCCCCAGCATTTT; cdr3_aa: CAWSVGTGNQPQHF
clone_size: -; v_call: TRBV13; d_call: -; j_call: TRBJ2-3; cdr3_nt: TGTGCCAGCAGCGAAGCAGGCGTTAGCACAGATACGCAGTATTTT; cdr3_aa: CASSEAGVSTDTQYF
clone_size: -; v_call: TRBV12-3/TRBV12-4; d_call: -; j_call: TRBJ2-5; cdr3_nt: TGTGCCAGCAGTTTAGTCCTACAAGAGACCCAGTACTTC; cdr3_aa: CASSLVLQETQYF
clone_size: once; v_call: TRBV11-2; d_call: -; j_call: TRBJ2-6; cdr3_nt: TGTGCCAGCAGCGTAGACGGTTACTCTGGGGCCAACGTCCTGACTTTC; cdr3_aa: CASSVDGYSGANVLTF
clone_size: few; v_call: TRBV11-3; d_call: TRBD1; j_call: TRBJ1-2; cdr3_nt: TGTGCCAGCAGCGGAGCACAGGGGCTCTATGGCTACACCTTC; cdr3_aa: CASSGAQGLYGYTF
clone_size: few; v_call: TRBV6-5; d_call: -; j_call: TRBJ1-2; cdr3_nt: TGTGCCAGCAGGTCCCTAGACCCGTTGGAAGGCTACACCTTC; cdr3_aa: CASRSLDPLEGYTF
clone_size: -; v_call: TRBV15; d_call: TRBD1; j_call: TRBJ2-7; cdr3_nt: TGTGCCACCAGCAGGCGAACCGGGACAGGGGGGTTCGAGCAGTACTTC; cdr3_aa: CATSRRTGTGGFEQYF
clone_size: -; v_call: TRBV6-5; d_call: -; j_call: TRBJ1-1; cdr3_nt: TGTGCCAGCAGTTACTCGGGTGCGGGGGCCGAAGCTTTCTTT; cdr3_aa: CASSYSGAGAEAFF
clone_size: -; v_call: TRBV5-5; d_call: TRBD1; j_call: TRBJ2-7; cdr3_nt: TGTGCCAGCAGCCCGGACAGGCCCCCCTACGAGCAGTACTTC; cdr3_aa: CASSPDRPPYEQYF
clone_size: -; v_call: TRBV7-6; d_call: -; j_call: TRBJ2-2; cdr3_nt: TGTGCCAGCAGCCCCTTCATCCGCGTGGACACCGGGGAGCTGTTTTTT; cdr3_aa: CASSPFIRVDTGELFF
clone_size: -; v_call: TRBV5-4; d_call: TRBD1; j_call: TRBJ1-3; cdr3_nt: TGTGCCAGCAGTGAGGGGGCGCGGAACACCATATATTTT; cdr3_aa: CASSEGARNTIYF
clone_size: -; v_call: TRBV19; d_call: -; j_call: TRBJ2-2; cdr3_nt: TGTGCCAGCAGGAGGGCAGGGTTCGTAGACACCGGGGAGCTGTTTTTT; cdr3_aa: CASRRAGFVDTGELFF
clone_size: -; v_call: TRBV5-6; d_call: TRBD1; j_call: TRBJ1-1; cdr3_nt: TGTGCCAGCAGCATCGGGACAGGGAGAGCTGAAGCTTTCTTT; cdr3_aa: CASSIGTGRAEAFF
clone_size: -; v_call: TRBV1; d_call: -; j_call: TRBJ2-1; cdr3_nt: TGCACCAGCAGCAACAGCGGGAGGGGGGGAAATGAGCAGTTCTTC; cdr3_aa: CTSSNSGRGGNEQFF
clone_size: -; v_call: TRBV6-5; d_call: TRBD1; j_call: TRBJ1-5; cdr3_nt: TGTGCCAGCAGCGAGGCAGGGGGTAACAATCAGCCCCAGCATTTT; cdr3_aa: CASSEAGGNNQPQHF
clone_size: once; v_call: TRBV7-9; d_call: -; j_call: TRBJ2-6; cdr3_nt: TGTGCCAGCGGGGCGTTCGGGGCCAACGTCCTGACTTTC; cdr3_aa: CASGAFGANVLTF
clone_size: -; v_call: TRBV10-3; d_call: TRBD1; j_call: TRBJ2-3; cdr3_nt: TGTGCCATCAGTGAGTCGGGACAGCAGCTTAATACGCAGTATTTT; cdr3_aa: CAISESGQQLNTQYF
clone_size: few; v_call: TRBV30; d_call: -; j_call: TRBJ1-2; cdr3_nt: -; cdr3_aa: CAWSFGPGNGYTF
clone_size: -; v_call: TRBV6-5; d_call: TRBD2; j_call: TRBJ2-3; cdr3_nt: TGTGCCAGCAGTTCGCAAGCGGGAGTTCGAACAGATACGCAGTATTTT; cdr3_aa: CASSSQAGVRTDTQYF
clone_size: -; v_call: TRBV3-1/TRBV3-2; d_call: TRBD1; j_call: TRBJ1-2; cdr3_nt: TGTGCCAGCAGCCAGGGGACAGGGTCTCCCTATGGCTACACCTTC; cdr3_aa: CASSQGTGSPYGYTF
clone_size: once; v_call: TRBV5-6; d_call: TRBD1; j_call: TRBJ2-3; cdr3_nt: TGTGCCAGCAGCTCCGAATTGGGGACAGGGGTCACAGATACGCAGTATTTT; cdr3_aa: CASSSELGTGVTDTQYF
clone_size: -; v_call: TRBV7-7; d_call: TRBD2; j_call: TRBJ2-5; cdr3_nt: TGTGCCAGCAGCTCGTCGGCCACAGGGACTAGCTCTAAAGAGACCCAGTACTTC; cdr3_aa: CASSSSATGTSSKETQYF
clone_size: -; v_call: TRBV7-9; d_call: -; j_call: TRBJ1-1; cdr3_nt: TGTGCCAGTAAACAGATAACTGAAGCTTTCTTT; cdr3_aa: CASKQITEAFF